Presented here are 20 T cell receptor beta chains from one specimen sequenced in a study of T cell responses to AZD1222 COVID-19 vaccine. Clones were read by immunoSEQ multiplex PCR, and TCRdb kept only the in-frame ones, dropping some. The repertoire has roughly 150,000 clones, approximately 91% of them found once; the top ten carry roughly 1.3%. This specimen was peripheral blood, taken 28 days after the second AZD1222 dose. Receptors originate from an adult who received the AZD1222 COVID-19 vaccine.

This chain uses TRBV9 with TRBJ2-1, with D perhaps matching TRBD2 (6 bases). There are 13 residues in the CDR3. The V end lost 4 bases, the J end lost 8 bases, and 13 bases lay between the germline ends. Germline-derived CDR1 and CDR2 are SGDLS and YYNGEE. CDR3 amino acids: CASSPSPGDEQFF. The CDR3 bases are TGTGCCAGCAGCCCCTCTCCGGGAGATGAGCAGTTCTTC.

This chain joins TRBV9 and TRBJ1-4; D may be TRBD1 (5 bases). Between the trimmed V and J ends, which lost 0 bases and 1 base, there was a span of 10 bases. The CDR3 extends over 16 amino acids. Germline V gene sequence: CDR1 SGDLS, CDR2 YYNGEE. The CDR3 nucleotides are TGTGCCAGCAGCGTAGGGCTGGGGCGAACTAATGAAAAACTGTTTTTT. Protein: CASSVGLGRTNEKLFF.

CDR3: CASRNRGGTEAFF. The CDR3 bases are TGTGCCAGCAGAAATAGGGGAGGCACTGAAGCTTTCTTT. The chain recombines TRBV27 with TRBJ1-1, with D possibly TRBD1 on 5 matching bases. Germline CDR1 is MNHEY and CDR2 is SMNVEV (reference sequence). Deletions cut 6 bases from V and 4 bases from J, with 12 bases between. This CDR3 comprises 13 residues.

V is TRBV11-2 and J is TRBJ2-2; 10 nucleotides match TRBD2. Trimming at V came to 5 bases and at J to 0 bases, leaving 9 bases not matched to a gene. The CDR3 is 18 amino acids. CDR1 is SGHAT and CDR2 is FQNNGV in the germline V gene. The CDR3 spells CASSTRLAGVTNTGELFF. In DNA, the CDR3 is TGTGCCAGCAGCACCCGGCTAGCGGGGGTCACGAACACCGGGGAGCTGTTTTTT.

The chain joins TRBV19 to TRBJ1-5; TRBD1 is a possible D gene (6 bases). The CDR3 is 18 residues long. The V end was cut by 10 bases, the J end by 1 base, with 26 bases between. Germline values: CDR1 LNHDA, CDR2 SQIVND (reference sequence). Here the CDR3 reads CATTLQGRGSMSNQPQHF. The CDR3 DNA is TGTGCCACCACCCTCCAGGGGCGCGGGAGCATGAGCAATCAGCCCCAGCATTTT.

This chain links TRBV5-1 with TRBJ2-5; TRBD1 might be the D (6 bases). Trimming stripped 4 bases from V and 2 bases from J, with 9 bases between. The CDR3 totals 13 residues. CDR1 SGHRS and CDR2 YFSETQ come from the germline V gene. CDR3 protein: CASSPTGQETQYF. The CDR3 DNA sequence: TGCGCCAGCAGCCCGACAGGACAAGAGACCCAGTACTTC.

The chain employs TRBV6-5 and TRBJ2-2; no firm D call. The length of the CDR3 is 13 residues. V lost 7 bases to trimming and J lost 6 bases, with 12 bases between them. From germline, CDR1 is MNHEY and CDR2 SVGAGI. The CDR3 nucleotides are TGTGCCAGCAAGTCAGTTATTCCCGGGGAGCTGTTTTTT. Amino acids: CASKSVIPGELFF.

The chain carries TRBV12-3 or TRBV12-4 and TRBJ2-1; D uncertain. This CDR3 is built from 13 residues. The V and J ends lost 5 bases and 9 bases respectively, with 14 bases between them. Here the CDR3 reads CASSPTFGGEQFF. The CDR3 DNA reads as TGTGCCAGCAGTCCTACTTTCGGCGGTGAGCAGTTCTTC.

This chain links TRBV11-1 with TRBJ2-7, with a weak D call TRBD1 (6 bases). Trimming removed 4 bases from V and 5 bases from J, with 15 bases in between. Germline V gives CDR1 SGHAT, CDR2 FQDESV (reference sequence). The CDR3 sequence is 14 residues long. This chain's CDR3 is CASSSLTGRNEQYF. CDR3 nucleotides: TGTGCCAGCAGCTCCCTGACAGGCAGAAACGAGCAGTACTTC. The full variable domain, rest sourced from reference TRBV11-1 and TRBJ2-7, is EAEVAQSPRYKITEKSQAVAFWCDPISGHATLYWYRQILGQGPELLVQFQDESVVDDSQLPKDRFSAERLKGVDSTLKIQPAELGDSAMYLCASSSLTGRNEQYFGPGTRLTVT.

This sequence joins TRBV4-1 and TRBJ1-2; D is perhaps TRBD1 (5 bases). The CDR3 loop spans 13 amino acids. Germline CDR1 reads MGHRA; CDR2 reads YSYEKL. V shed 1 base and J shed 6 bases, with 9 bases lying between them. The CDR3 protein is CASSQGGLDGYTF. As DNA, the CDR3 is TGCGCCAGCAGCCAAGGGGGGTTGGATGGCTACACCTTC.

The V and J genes are TRBV19 and TRBJ1-5, with a possible D match to TRBD1 (6 bases). V lost 6 bases to trimming and J lost 4 bases, with 10 bases between them. From germline, CDR1 is LNHDA and CDR2 SQIVND (reference sequence). CDR3 length: 13 residues. Here the CDR3 reads CASRGRGNQPQHF. The CDR3 DNA follows: TGTGCCAGTAGAGGGAGGGGGAATCAGCCCCAGCATTTT.

The DNA for the CDR3 is TGTGCTACAGTGAGGTCCTCCTACGAGCAGTACTTC. Translating it yields CATVRSSYEQYF. This chain uses TRBV7-7 with TRBJ2-7; D remains ambiguous. This CDR3 has 12 residues. Germline V gene lookup returns CDR1 SSHAT and CDR2 FNYEAQ (reference sequence).

The chain recombines TRBV2 with TRBJ1-1, with D perhaps TRBD1 (5 bases). Germline V lookup: CDR1 SNHLY, CDR2 FYNNEI. V was trimmed by 3 bases and J by 0 bases, leaving 11 bases between them. The CDR3 spans 15 residues. CDR3 nucleotides: TGTGCCAGCAGTGAGAGCCTACAGGTGAACACTGAAGCTTTCTTT. It specifies CASSESLQVNTEAFF. Drawing the rest from reference TRBV2 and TRBJ1-1, the complete variable domain is EPEVTQTPSHQVTQMGQEVILRCVPISNHLYFYWYRQILGQKVEFLVSFYNNEISEKSEIFDDQFSVERPDGSNFTLKIRSTKLEDSAMYFCASSESLQVNTEAFFGQGTRLTVV.

For the CDR3, the DNA is TGTGCCAGCAGCCGTTGGGGGATTAATGAAAAACTGTTTTTT. It codes for CASSRWGINEKLFF. This chain uses TRBV6-5 with TRBJ1-4, with D perhaps TRBD1 (5 bases). The V end was cut by 6 bases, the J end by 4 bases, with 12 bases between. Germline CDR1 is MNHEY and CDR2 is SVGAGI. This CDR3 is built from 14 residues.

The rearrangement links TRBV6-5 to TRBJ1-1; D gene ambiguous. Germline V gene data show CDR1 as MNHEY and CDR2 as SVGAGI. The V end lost 5 bases, the J end lost 0 bases, and 13 bases lay between the germline ends. This CDR3 spans 15 amino acids. The CDR3 region is CASSPRRFMNTEAFF. CDR3 DNA: TGTGCCAGCAGTCCTCGCCGTTTCATGAACACTGAAGCTTTCTTT.

The chain carries TRBV6-2 or TRBV6-3 and TRBJ2-7; D is uncertain. CDR1 is MNHEY, CDR2 SVGEGT, per germline. V dropped 5 bases and J dropped 2 bases, with 7 bases sitting between them. The CDR3 has 12 residues. The CDR3 DNA sequence: TGTGCCAGCAGTGATATAACCTACGAGCAGTACTTC. Protein sequence: CASSDITYEQYF.

V gene TRBV5-1 combines with J gene TRBJ1-2, with a tentative D call TRBD1 (5 bases). CDR1 and CDR2 from the germline V gene are SGHRS and YFSETQ. This CDR3 is built from 13 residues. V was cut by 0 bases and J by 4 bases, with 7 bases left in between. The CDR3 DNA reads TGCGCCAGCAGCTTGGCGCAGGGCTATGGCTACACCTTC. Protein sequence: CASSLAQGYGYTF.

This clone was observed once. The chain joins TRBV12-3 or TRBV12-4 to TRBJ1-4; D not certain. This CDR3 region has 12 residues. V lost 6 bases, J lost 7 bases, and 9 bases lay in between. The CDR3 nucleotides read TGTGCCAGCAGGAAAAACGGTGAAAAACTGTTTTTT. Protein product: CASRKNGEKLFF.

V usage is TRBV1 and J usage is TRBJ2-1; TRBD2, as called in the table, went unchecked against the DNA. TRBV1 counts as a pseudogene. The CDR3 is 15 amino acids. CDR3 nucleotides: TGCACCAGCAGCCAATCTAGCGGGGGTAACAATGAGCAGTTCTTC. Its translation is CTSSQSSGGNNEQFF.

This clone was detected only a few times. The V and J genes are TRBV24-1 and TRBJ2-7; no definite D call. Germline CDR1 is KGHDR and CDR2 is SFDVKD. This CDR3 is built from 13 residues. V was pared by 4 bases and J by 3 bases, with 9 bases between. For the CDR3, the DNA is TGTGCCACCAGTGACCCTTACAGCTACGAGCAGTACTTC. It translates to CATSDPYSYEQYF.